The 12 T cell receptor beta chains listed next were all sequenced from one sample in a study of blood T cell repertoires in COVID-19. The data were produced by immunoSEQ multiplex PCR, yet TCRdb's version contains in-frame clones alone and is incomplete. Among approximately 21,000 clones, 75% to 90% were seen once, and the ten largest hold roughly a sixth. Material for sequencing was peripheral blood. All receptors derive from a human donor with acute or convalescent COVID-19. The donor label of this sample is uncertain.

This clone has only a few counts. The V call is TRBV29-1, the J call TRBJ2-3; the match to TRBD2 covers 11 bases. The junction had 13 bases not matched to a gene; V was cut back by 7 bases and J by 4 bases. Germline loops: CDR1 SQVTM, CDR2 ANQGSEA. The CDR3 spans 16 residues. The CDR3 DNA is TGCAGCGCAATTAGGACTAGCGGGCGTCACGCAGATACGCAGTATTTT. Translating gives CSAIRTSGRHADTQYF.

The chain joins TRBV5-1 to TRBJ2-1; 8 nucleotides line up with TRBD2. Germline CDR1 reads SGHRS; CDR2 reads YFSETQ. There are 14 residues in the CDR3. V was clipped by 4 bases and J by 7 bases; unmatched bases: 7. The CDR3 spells CASSASGGGNEQFF. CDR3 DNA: TGCGCCAGCAGCGCAAGCGGGGGAGGTAATGAGCAGTTCTTC.

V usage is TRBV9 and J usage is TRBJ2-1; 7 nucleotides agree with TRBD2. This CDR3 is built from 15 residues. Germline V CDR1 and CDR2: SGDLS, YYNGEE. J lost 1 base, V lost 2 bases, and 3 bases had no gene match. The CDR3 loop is CASSVAGLSYNEQFF. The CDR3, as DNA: TGTGCCAGCAGCGTGGCGGGACTATCCTACAATGAGCAGTTCTTC.

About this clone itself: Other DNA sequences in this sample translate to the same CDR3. The CDR3 reads CASSQETANYGYTF. The CDR3 DNA follows: TGCGCCAGCAGCCAAGAGACAGCTAACTATGGCTACACCTTC. This chain connects TRBV4-1 to TRBJ1-2, with D perhaps matching TRBD1 (5 bases). The CDR3 covers 14 residues. Trimming pared 0 bases from V and 0 bases from J, leaving 5 bases between. Per the germline V gene, CDR1 is MGHRA and CDR2 is YSYEKL.

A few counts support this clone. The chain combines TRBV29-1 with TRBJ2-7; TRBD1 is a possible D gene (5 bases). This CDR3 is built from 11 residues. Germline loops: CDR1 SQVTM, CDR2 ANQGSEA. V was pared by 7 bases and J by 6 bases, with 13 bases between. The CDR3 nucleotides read TGCAGCGCCGGACACCCTGGCGAGCAGTACTTC. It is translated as CSAGHPGEQYF.

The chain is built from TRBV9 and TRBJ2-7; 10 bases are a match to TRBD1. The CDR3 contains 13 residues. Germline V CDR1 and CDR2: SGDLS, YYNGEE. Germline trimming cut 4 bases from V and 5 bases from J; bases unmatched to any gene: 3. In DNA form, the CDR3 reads TGTGCCAGCAGCTCGGGACAGGGGAACGAGCAGTACTTC. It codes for CASSSGQGNEQYF.

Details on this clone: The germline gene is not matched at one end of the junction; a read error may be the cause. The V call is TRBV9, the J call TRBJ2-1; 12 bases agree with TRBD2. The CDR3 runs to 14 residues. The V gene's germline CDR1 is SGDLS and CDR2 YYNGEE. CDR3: CPTSGRGSYNEQFF. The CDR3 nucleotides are TGCCCGACTAGCGGGAGAGGATCCTACAATGAGCAGTTCTTC.

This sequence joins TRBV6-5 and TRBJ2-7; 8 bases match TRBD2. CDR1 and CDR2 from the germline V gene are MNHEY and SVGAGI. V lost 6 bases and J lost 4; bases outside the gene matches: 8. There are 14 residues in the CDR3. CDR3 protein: CASSLAGYLYEQYF. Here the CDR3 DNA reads TGTGCCAGCAGCTTAGCGGGGTACCTTTACGAGCAGTACTTC.

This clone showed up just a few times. The CDR3 DNA reads as TGTGCCAGTAGTCCCACTAGCACAGATACGCAGTATTTT. Amino acids: CASSPTSTDTQYF. V gene TRBV19 combines with J gene TRBJ2-3, with unresolved D. The CDR3 totals 13 residues. Germline CDR1 reads LNHDA; CDR2 reads SQIVND (reference sequence). V lost 5 bases and J lost 0, with 6 bases in between.

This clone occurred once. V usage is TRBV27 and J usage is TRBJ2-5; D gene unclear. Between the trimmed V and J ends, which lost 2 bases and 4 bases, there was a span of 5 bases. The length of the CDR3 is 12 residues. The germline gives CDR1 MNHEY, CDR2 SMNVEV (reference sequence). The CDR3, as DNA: TGTGCCAGCAGTTTACCCGGAGAGACCCAGTACTTC. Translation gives CASSLPGETQYF.

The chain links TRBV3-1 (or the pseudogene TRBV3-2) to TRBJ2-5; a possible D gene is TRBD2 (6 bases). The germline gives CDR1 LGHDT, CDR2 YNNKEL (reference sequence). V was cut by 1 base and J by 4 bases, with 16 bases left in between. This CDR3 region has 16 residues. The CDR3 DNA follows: TGTGCCAGCAGCCAAGTTCGCGGGAACACGGGAGAGACCCAGTACTTC. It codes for CASSQVRGNTGETQYF.

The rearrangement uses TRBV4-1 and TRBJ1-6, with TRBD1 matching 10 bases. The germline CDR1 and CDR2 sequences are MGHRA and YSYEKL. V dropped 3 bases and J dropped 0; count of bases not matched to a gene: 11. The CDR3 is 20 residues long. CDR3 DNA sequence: TGCGCCAGCAGCCATGCGACCGGGACAGGGGACTTCTCCTATAATTCACCCCTCCACTTT. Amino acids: CASSHATGTGDFSYNSPLHF.